The next 21 T cell receptor beta chains were all read from a single sample in a study of T cell changes during pregnancy in multiple sclerosis. TCRdb's copy holds only in-frame clones and misses some; the assay was immunoSEQ multiplex PCR. This sample has about 49,000 clones, with about 90% found just once. The specimen comprised peripheral blood, sampled after pregnancy. These TCRs come from a female donor in good health, enrolled as a control in a pregnancy study.

The V call is TRBV5-1, the J call TRBJ2-4, with D possibly being TRBD1 (6 bases). Germline CDR1 is SGHRS and CDR2 is YFSETQ. Trimming shortened V by 0 bases and J by 0 bases, and 10 bases separated the two germline ends. The CDR3 has 16 residues. The CDR3 DNA sequence: TGCGCCAGCAGCTTGGAAACAGGGCTAGCCAAAAACATTCAGTACTTC. It translates to CASSLETGLAKNIQYF.

The chain is built from TRBV19 and TRBJ2-1; TRBD2 matches at 7 bases. Germline lookup yields CDR1 LNHDA and CDR2 SQIVND (reference sequence). With V trimmed by 3 bases and J by 8 bases, 4 bases remained unmatched. This CDR3 comprises 13 residues. CDR3 in amino acids: CASSIREAHEQFF. CDR3 coding DNA: TGTGCCAGTAGTATTCGGGAGGCCCATGAGCAGTTCTTC.

This chain uses TRBV27 with TRBJ1-2; tentative D call: TRBD1 (5 bases). Trimming cost V 8 bases and J 7 bases, with 17 bases left between them. This CDR3 contains 13 residues. Germline assignment: CDR1 MNHEY and CDR2 SMNVEV (reference sequence). In nucleotides, the CDR3 is TGTGCCAGCGCCCCCCGCGCGGGGGTTGGCTACACCTTC. As protein: CASAPRAGVGYTF.

This sequence joins TRBV5-6 and TRBJ2-7; 10 bases line up with TRBD1. The germline V gene has CDR1 SGHDT and CDR2 YYEEEE. The CDR3 is 16 residues long. V trimming: 4 bases; J trimming: 4 bases; junction bases outside the gene matches: 11. CDR3 sequence (DNA): TGTGCCAGCAGCCTCCCACCGGGACAGGGGAGGTACGAGCAGTACTTC. Its protein product is CASSLPPGQGRYEQYF.

The chain's CDR3 is CASRYRRGLAGVNEQFF. CDR3 DNA: TGTGCCAGCAGGTACCGTCGGGGACTAGCGGGAGTCAATGAGCAGTTCTTC. The chain uses TRBV28 and TRBJ2-1; 14 bases agree with TRBD2. From germline, CDR1 is MDHEN and CDR2 SYDVKM. J lost 6 bases, V lost 6 bases, and 10 bases had no gene match. The CDR3 is made up of 17 amino acids.

The chain carries TRBV6-1 and TRBJ2-6; tentative D call: TRBD1 (5 bases). This CDR3 comprises 16 residues. Trimming removed 0 bases from V and 1 base from J, with 7 bases in between. From germline, CDR1 is MNHNS and CDR2 SASEGT. The CDR3 sequence is CASSEAQGSGANVLTF. Written as DNA, the CDR3 is TGTGCCAGCAGTGAAGCGCAGGGTTCTGGGGCCAACGTCCTGACTTTC.

The chain carries TRBV5-1 and TRBJ2-5, with D tentatively TRBD2 (5 bases). This CDR3 has 15 residues. Trimming took 0 bases from V and 1 from J, leaving 10 bases between them. Germline lookup yields CDR1 SGHRS and CDR2 YFSETQ. CDR3 coding DNA: TGCGCCAGCAGCTTGGTTGACTATCGCCAAGAGACCCAGTACTTC. Translated: CASSLVDYRQETQYF. Filled out from reference TRBV5-1 and TRBJ2-5, the complete variable domain reads KAGVTQTPRYLIKTRGQQVTLSCSPISGHRSVSWYQQTPGQGLQFLFEYFSETQRNKGNFPGRFSGRQFSNSRSEMNVSTLELGDSALYLCASSLVDYRQETQYFGPGTRLLVL.

This clone was observed once. This sequence joins TRBV2 and TRBJ1-1, with a weak D call TRBD1 (6 bases). The V gene's germline CDR1 is SNHLY and CDR2 FYNNEI. The CDR3 spans 16 residues. Trimming took 5 bases from V and 0 from J, leaving 16 bases between them. CDR3 region: CASSQGWGGMNTEAFF. The DNA for the CDR3 is TGTGCCAGCAGTCAGGGGTGGGGGGGTATGAACACTGAAGCTTTCTTT. Drawing the rest from reference TRBV2 and TRBJ1-1, the complete variable domain is EPEVTQTPSHQVTQMGQEVILRCVPISNHLYFYWYRQILGQKVEFLVSFYNNEISEKSEIFDDQFSVERPDGSNFTLKIRSTKLEDSAMYFCASSQGWGGMNTEAFFGQGTRLTVV.

This clone has a single count. The chain joins TRBV6-5 to TRBJ2-1; D not certain. The germline gives CDR1 MNHEY, CDR2 SVGAGI. CDR3 length: 14 amino acids. V was shortened by 4 bases and J by 4 bases, with 11 bases between the two germline ends. The CDR3 bases are TGTGCCAGCAGTTCCTCGACTGCGTACAATGAGCAGTTCTTC. Translation gives CASSSSTAYNEQFF.

The rearrangement joins TRBV6-1 to TRBJ2-7, with TRBD2 matching over 7 bases. The V segment lost 6 bases and the J segment 6 bases; nucleotides outside the gene matches: 11. CDR1 is MNHNS, CDR2 SASEGT, per germline. The CDR3 covers 14 residues. The CDR3 bases are TGTGCCAGCAGAACAGTGCTCTGGGAGGGCGAGCAGTACTTC. It specifies CASRTVLWEGEQYF.

This chain connects TRBV28 to TRBJ1-2, with a weak D call TRBD1 (6 bases). This CDR3 has 13 residues. With 5 bases removed from V and 2 bases from J, the gap between germline ends came to 9 bases. Germline CDR1 reads MDHEN; CDR2 reads SYDVKM. The CDR3 here is CASSPRGNYGYTF. CDR3 sequence (DNA): TGTGCCAGCAGTCCTAGGGGGAACTATGGCTACACCTTC.

In the case of this clone: At one boundary the junction diverges from the germline segment, which might be a read error. The genes are TRBV7-3 and TRBJ2-1; 9 nucleotides align to TRBD1. Germline-derived CDR1 and CDR2 are SGHTA and FQGTGA. This CDR3 spans 15 amino acids. The CDR3 loop reads CASSVTRTGVSEQFF. CDR3 DNA: TGTGCCAGCAGCGTAACTCGGACAGGGGTTAGCGAGCAGTTCTTC. Supplemented by reference TRBV7-3 and TRBJ2-1, the full variable domain reads GAGVSQTPSNKVTEKGKYVELRCDPISGHTALYWYRQSLGQGPEFLIYFQGTGAADDSGLPNDRFFAVRPEGSVSTLKIQRTERGDSAVYLCASSVTRTGVSEQFFGPGTRLTVL.

The chain has TRBV6-1 and TRBJ1-2, with TRBD1 matching over 8 bases. The CDR3 extends over 16 amino acids. Germline V CDR1 and CDR2: MNHNS, SASEGT. The V gene end was trimmed by 2 bases and the J gene end by 5 bases; junction bases not matched to a gene: 10. CDR3 bases: TGTGCCAGCAGTGAAATCGGACAGGGCGGCCGTTATGGCTACACCTTC. It codes for CASSEIGQGGRYGYTF.

The rearrangement joins TRBV7-9 to TRBJ2-7, with D possibly matching TRBD1 (5 bases). This CDR3 is built from 15 residues. Germline CDR1 and CDR2: SEHNR and FQNEAQ (reference sequence). Deletions cut 1 base from V and 3 bases from J, with 13 bases between. The DNA for the CDR3 is TGTGCCAGCAGCTTAGAAGGTCAGGGCGGCTACGAGCAGTACTTC. This encodes CASSLEGQGGYEQYF. The entire variable domain, with the rest obtained from reference TRBV7-9 and TRBJ2-7, is as follows: DTGVSQNPRHKITKRGQNVTFRCDPISEHNRLYWYRQTLGQGPEFLTYFQNEAQLEKSRLLSDRFSAERPKGSFSTLEIQRTEQGDSAMYLCASSLEGQGGYEQYFGPGTRLTVT.

The chain couples TRBV7-8 to TRBJ2-2; a possible D gene is TRBD2 (6 bases). This CDR3 has 14 amino acids. V was trimmed by 6 bases and J by 6 bases, leaving 14 bases between them. In germline, CDR1 is SGHVS, CDR2 FQNEAQ. CDR3: CASRVGGGPGELFF. DNA of the CDR3: TGTGCCAGCAGGGTGGGGGGTGGTCCCGGGGAGCTGTTTTTT.

The genes are TRBV5-1 and TRBJ1-3; D unresolved. V lost 0 bases and J lost 4, with 11 bases in between. Germline CDR1 and CDR2: SGHRS and YFSETQ. The CDR3 totals 15 residues. CDR3 amino acids: CASSLGRESGNTIYF. In DNA form, the CDR3 reads TGCGCCAGCAGCTTGGGGAGGGAGTCCGGAAACACCATATATTTT.

This clone is a singleton in its sample. CDR3 DNA: TGTGCCAGCAGTGCCCTCAGGGGGACCGGGGAGCTGTTTTTT. Its translation: CASSALRGTGELFF. The chain couples TRBV6-4 to TRBJ2-2, with 7 bases fitting TRBD1. Per the germline V gene, CDR1 is MRHNA and CDR2 is SNTAGT. V trimming: 4 bases; J trimming: 5 bases; junction bases outside the gene matches: 4. The CDR3 spans 14 residues.

The genes are TRBV19 and TRBJ2-1; no clear D. The CDR3 consists of 15 residues. CDR1 is LNHDA, CDR2 SQIVND, per germline (reference sequence). With 1 base removed from V and 2 bases from J, the gap between germline ends came to 9 bases. Here the CDR3 DNA reads TGTGCCAGTAGTATAGCAGGCGACCCCTACAATGAGCAGTTCTTC. It is translated as CASSIAGDPYNEQFF.

This chain connects TRBV7-9 to TRBJ1-1, with TRBD1 as a possible D gene (6 bases). V lost 3 bases and J 0 bases, leaving 11 bases between the germline ends. CDR3 size: 15 residues. Per germline, CDR1 SEHNR and CDR2 FQNEAQ (reference sequence). CDR3 residues: CASSLDRRMNTEAFF. The CDR3 DNA reads TGTGCCAGCAGCTTGGACAGAAGAATGAACACTGAAGCTTTCTTT.

The V and J genes are TRBV5-8 and TRBJ2-2, with 9 bases aligning to TRBD1. The CDR3 loop spans 15 amino acids. Germline V gives CDR1 SGHTS, CDR2 YDEGEE. The ends lost 4 bases at V and 1 base at J; junction bases unmatched: 2. The DNA of the CDR3 is TGTGCCAGCAGCACAGGGGGCTGGAACACCGGGGAGCTGTTTTTT. Translated, it gives CASSTGGWNTGELFF.

The V and J genes are TRBV7-2 and TRBJ1-2; TRBD1 aligns across 7 bases. Germline V gives CDR1 SGHTA, CDR2 FQGNSA. The V and J ends lost 2 bases and 4 bases, in that order; junction bases with no gene match: 4. The CDR3 is 14 amino acids. CDR3 bases: TGTGCCAGCAGCTTATTTCCAGGGGGCTATGGCTACACCTTC. Translating it yields CASSLFPGGYGYTF.